Reported below is one T cell receptor (beta chain). The observed sequence ends 3 residues before the CDR3 terminus, with the missing tail filled in from the germline J gene. The CDR3 length is 14 residues. Germline trimming cut 6 bases from V and 4 bases from J; bases unmatched to any gene: 12. The germline V gene encodes CDR1 SQVTM and CDR2 ANQGSEA. Profiled with immunoSEQ multiplex PCR; TCRdb holds only in-frame clones, not every one. Recorded for this sample: approximately 18,000 clones. The data belong to a study of T cells in women clearing cervical HPV infection. Study overall: Donors had HPV16-related CIN3 or worse; 2 had invasive cancer. Controls were women whose single incident HPV16 infection cleared within 12 months without precancer or cancer. HLA type could not be excluded as a confounder.

This TCR was sampled from a woman between 18 and 75 years old with a cervical HPV16 infection that either progressed to CIN3+ or cleared (not recorded which). Sequencing input: blood buffy coat. The rearrangement joins TRBV29-1 to TRBJ2-7; TRBD1 aligns across 7 bases. The part of the CDR3 DNA that was read is TGCAGCGTGGCAGCCGGGACAGATCTATACGAG. Translated: CSVAAGTDLYE. The CDR3 in its entirety is CSVAAGTDLYEQYF.